This T cell receptor (beta chain) was profiled in a study of T cells in Graves' hyperthyroidism and ophthalmopathy. Study-level information: The authors collected peripheral blood at initial diagnosis, before any treatment.

The cohort's ophthalmopathy patients, a group with duration under 3 months, had a Clinical Activity Score of at least 3 and a NOSPECS grade of at least 4. TCR beta CDR3 regions were amplified from RNA. An initial round of RT-PCR targeting the TCR CDR3 relied on the HTBI primer set. TCRdb processed the multiplex PCR reads anew with MiXCR; each CDR3 protein has one entry. The sample lists approximately 430,000 distinct CDR3 sequences, about 15% occurring once. This clonotype was recorded many times. The antigen is undetermined. The study, taken as a whole, reports: Blood also held most thyroid clonotypes expanded beyond 0.001.

Trimming took 8 bases from V and 7 from J; bases not matched to a gene: 8. This CDR3 region has 13 residues. The germline V gene encodes CDR1 DFQATT and CDR2 SNEGSKA (reference sequence). This clonotype was sampled from a young man with Graves' ophthalmopathy. The V call is TRBV20-1, the J call TRBJ2-1, with TRBD2 identical over 10 bases. Material for sequencing was blood. DNA of the CDR3: TGCAGTTTCCTTAGCGGGAGGTTGAATGAGCAGTTCTTC. It translates to CSFLSGRLNEQFF.